The 9 T cell receptor beta chains given below trace back to one sample, sequenced in a study of blood T cell repertoires in COVID-19. Profiled with immunoSEQ multiplex PCR; TCRdb holds only in-frame clones, not every one. Among approximately 380,000 clones listed, 85% were seen once. The sequencing input was peripheral blood. The receptors were sampled from a woman between 18 and 29 years old with acute or convalescent COVID-19.

This chain links TRBV19 with TRBJ1-5; 8 bases are a match to TRBD1. Germline CDR1 LNHDA, CDR2 SQIVND (reference sequence). This CDR3 region has 16 residues. V lost 4 bases to trimming and J lost 7 bases; unmatched junction nucleotides: 12. CDR3 DNA sequence: TGTGCCAGTAGTAAGACAGGGGAGGTCCAATACCAGCCCCAGCATTTT. This translates into CASSKTGEVQYQPQHF. The full variable domain, completed using reference TRBV19 and TRBJ1-5, is DGGITQSPKYLFRKEGQNVTLSCEQNLNHDAMYWYRQDPGQGLRLIYYSQIVNDFQKGDIAEGYSVSREKKESFPLTVTSAQKNPTAFYLCASSKTGEVQYQPQHFGDGTRLSIL.

The chain recombines TRBV9 with TRBJ2-7; 8 nucleotides line up with TRBD2. This CDR3 region has 15 residues. V lost 0 bases and J lost 5; bases outside the gene matches: 7. In germline, CDR1 is SGDLS, CDR2 YYNGEE. This chain's CDR3 is CASSVEGSGADEQYF. CDR3 in DNA: TGTGCCAGCAGCGTAGAAGGTAGCGGGGCGGACGAGCAGTACTTC.

V gene TRBV19 combines with J gene TRBJ1-3; tentative D call: TRBD1 (6 bases). This CDR3 is built from 16 residues. The germline V gene has CDR1 LNHDA and CDR2 SQIVND (reference sequence). Trimming removed 5 bases at V and 2 bases at J, with 16 bases between. This CDR3 reads CASSEQGGDPGNTIYF. In DNA, the CDR3 is TGTGCCAGTAGTGAACAGGGAGGGGACCCTGGAAACACCATATATTTT.

This chain connects TRBV6-5 to TRBJ2-1; 8 bases match TRBD2. The CDR3 has 14 amino acids. V lost 4 bases, J lost 5 bases, and 4 bases stayed unmatched. The germline CDR1 and CDR2 sequences are MNHEY and SVGAGI. DNA for the CDR3: TGTGCCAGCAGTTCAGCGGGAGTCCACAATGAGCAGTTCTTC. Protein product: CASSSAGVHNEQFF.

The chain employs TRBV6-5 and TRBJ2-7, with 8 bases that match TRBD1. The junction had 6 bases not matched to a gene; V was cut back by 0 bases and J by 5 bases. CDR1 is MNHEY and CDR2 is SVGAGI in the germline V gene. The CDR3 consists of 15 residues. Here the CDR3 reads CASSYSGTGANEQYF. In nucleotides, the CDR3 is TGTGCCAGCAGTTACTCCGGGACAGGAGCCAACGAGCAGTACTTC.

The V and J genes are TRBV28 and TRBJ1-1; D unclear. Germline CDR1 MDHEN, CDR2 SYDVKM. Trimming removed 2 bases from V and 5 bases from J, with 15 bases in between. This CDR3 contains 15 residues. In DNA, the CDR3 is TGTGCCAGCAGTTTAGAGGGCCAAGGAGGGACTGAAGCTTTCTTT. Amino acids: CASSLEGQGGTEAFF.

V and J are TRBV5-1 and TRBJ1-1, with D tentatively TRBD1 (6 bases). V lost 2 bases, J lost 6 bases, and 14 bases lay in between. The germline gives CDR1 SGHRS, CDR2 YFSETQ. The CDR3 contains 14 residues. This CDR3 reads CASSLQGYGSEAFF. The CDR3 DNA follows: TGCGCCAGCAGCTTACAGGGATATGGATCTGAAGCTTTCTTT. Drawing the rest from reference TRBV5-1 and TRBJ1-1, the complete variable domain is KAGVTQTPRYLIKTRGQQVTLSCSPISGHRSVSWYQQTPGQGLQFLFEYFSETQRNKGNFPGRFSGRQFSNSRSEMNVSTLELGDSALYLCASSLQGYGSEAFFGQGTRLTVV.

CDR3 nucleotides: TGTGCCAGCAGCTCAGGGGGGATACAGGGAATTGATCAGCCCCAGCATTTT. Encoded protein: CASSSGGIQGIDQPQHF. The chain links TRBV7-8 to TRBJ1-5, with 7 bases matching TRBD1. Germline lookup yields CDR1 SGHVS and CDR2 FQNEAQ. J was trimmed by 5 bases and V by 4 bases; bases with no gene match: 14. This CDR3 is 17 amino acids long.

The chain has TRBV27 and TRBJ2-2; D call uncertain. Trimming cost V 1 base and J 5 bases, with 5 bases left between them. The V gene's germline CDR1 is MNHEY and CDR2 SMNVEV (reference sequence). This CDR3 is built from 13 residues. The CDR3 region has the DNA TGTGCCAGCAGTTTATTAGAAACCGGGGAGCTGTTTTTT. This sequence encodes CASSLLETGELFF.